This record looks at one T cell receptor beta chain sequence and its context. This table comes from immunoSEQ multiplex PCR, and its TCRdb copy is limited to in-frame clones, with some not included. The data contain fewer than 15,000 clones, 80% to 90% of them singletons. The diagnostic colonoscopy in ulcerative colitis patients preceded any immunosuppressive treatment. The data derive from a study of pediatric ulcerative colitis. Trimming left V 4 bases short and J 3 bases short, with 13 bases between. Germline CDR1 LNHDA, CDR2 SQIVND (reference sequence). The length of the CDR3 is 14 residues. The sequence came from a boy younger than 18 with moderate ulcerative colitis. Sequences were obtained from blood. The rearrangement joins TRBV19 to TRBJ2-7; D is perhaps TRBD2 (6 bases). The CDR3 DNA follows: TGTGCCAGTAGTACGAGGGCGGGAATCTACGAGCAGTACTTC. As protein: CASSTRAGIYEQYF. Looking up the rest from reference TRBV19 and TRBJ2-7 gives the full variable domain: DGGITQSPKYLFRKEGQNVTLSCEQNLNHDAMYWYRQDPGQGLRLIYYSQIVNDFQKGDIAEGYSVSREKKESFPLTVTSAQKNPTAFYLCASSTRAGIYEQYFGPGTRLTVT.